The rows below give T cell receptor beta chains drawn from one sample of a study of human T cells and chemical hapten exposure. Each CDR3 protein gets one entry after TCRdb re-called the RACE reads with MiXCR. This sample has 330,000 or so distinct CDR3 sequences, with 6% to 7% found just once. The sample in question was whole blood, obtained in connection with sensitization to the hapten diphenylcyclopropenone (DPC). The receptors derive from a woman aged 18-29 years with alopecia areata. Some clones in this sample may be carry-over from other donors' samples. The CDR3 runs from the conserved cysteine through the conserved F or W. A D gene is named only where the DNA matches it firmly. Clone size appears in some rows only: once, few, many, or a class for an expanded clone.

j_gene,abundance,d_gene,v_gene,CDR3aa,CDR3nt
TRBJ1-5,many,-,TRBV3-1,CASSQGVQPQHF,TGTGCCAGCAGCCAAGGGGTTCAGCCCCAGCATTTT
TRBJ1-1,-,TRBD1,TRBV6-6,CASTLGGQLMNTEAFF,TGTGCCAGCACCCTAGGGGGACAGCTTATGAACACTGAAGCTTTCTTT
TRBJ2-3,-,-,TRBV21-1,CASSKDPRAGSTDTQYF,TGTGCCAGCAGCAAAGACCCTAGAGCGGGGTCCACAGATACGCAGTATTTT
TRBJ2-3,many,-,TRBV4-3,CASSQTALTDTQYF,TGCGCCAGCAGTCAGACTGCCTTGACAGATACGCAGTATTTT
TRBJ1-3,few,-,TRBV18,CASSPPGQTGAGNTIYF,TGTGCCAGCTCACCCCCGGGGCAGACTGGCGCTGGAAACACCATATATTTT
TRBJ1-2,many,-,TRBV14,CASSQGPFGGISNYGYTF,TGTGCCAGCAGCCAAGGTCCCTTCGGGGGCATCTCTAACTATGGCTACACCTTC
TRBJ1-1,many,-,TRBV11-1,CASSRRKETPGRTEAFF,TGTGCCAGCAGCCGAAGGAAAGAGACACCAGGCAGGACTGAAGCTTTCTTT
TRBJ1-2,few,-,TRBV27,CASSLRDGANYGYTF,TGTGCCAGCAGTCTCCGGGACGGAGCTAACTATGGCTACACCTTC
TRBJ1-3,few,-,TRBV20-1,CSARSSLSGNTIYF,TGCAGTGCTAGATCCAGCCTCTCTGGAAACACCATATATTTT
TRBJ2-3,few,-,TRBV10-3,CAISREPGTDTQYF,TGTGCCATCAGTAGGGAGCCGGGCACAGATACGCAGTATTTT
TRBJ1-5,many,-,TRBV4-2,CASSQERWAVQPQHF,TGTGCCAGCAGCCAAGAGAGGTGGGCCGTTCAGCCCCAGCATTTT
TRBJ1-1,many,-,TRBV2,CASSVSSTEAFF,TGTGCCAGCAGTGTGAGTAGCACTGAAGCTTTCTTT
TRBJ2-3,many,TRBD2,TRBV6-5,CASSYSIPSGGTDTQYF,TGTGCCAGCAGTTACTCGATACCTAGCGGGGGAACAGATACGCAGTATTTT
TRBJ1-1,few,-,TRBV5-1,CASSFGSGTNTEAFF,TGCGCCAGCAGCTTCGGTTCAGGGACGAACACTGAAGCTTTCTTT
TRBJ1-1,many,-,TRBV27,CASSLATNTEAFF,TGTGCCAGCAGTTTAGCCACCAACACTGAAGCTTTCTTT
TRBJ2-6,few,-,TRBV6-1,CASSQIGASGANVLTF,TGTGCCAGCAGCCAAATAGGGGCCTCTGGGGCCAACGTCCTGACTTTC
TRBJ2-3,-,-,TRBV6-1,CASSVTGLLTDTQYF,TGTGCCAGCAGTGTAACCGGGCTACTCACAGATACGCAGTATTTT
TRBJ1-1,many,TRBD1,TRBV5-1,CASRWGTPGQGTTEAFF,TGCGCCAGCAGGTGGGGGACCCCGGGACAGGGGACCACTGAAGCTTTCTTT
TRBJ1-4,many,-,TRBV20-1,CSAVGAGSGTSNEKLFF,TGCAGTGCTGTCGGTGCAGGTTCCGGGACAAGTAATGAAAAACTGTTTTTT
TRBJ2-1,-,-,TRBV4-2,CASSQEIFGSAEQFF,TGTGCCAGCAGCCAAGAAATTTTCGGGAGCGCTGAGCAGTTCTTC
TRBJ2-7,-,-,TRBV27,CASSLRGAGYEQYF,TGTGCCAGCAGCCTACGAGGGGCGGGTTACGAGCAGTACTTC
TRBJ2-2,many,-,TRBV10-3,CAISDPTGGAYIGELFF,TGTGCCATCAGTGACCCCACCGGGGGCGCTTATATTGGGGAGCTGTTTTTT
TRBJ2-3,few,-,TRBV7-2,CASSGLDLYTQYF,TGTGCCAGCAGCGGGCTAGACCTCTATACGCAGTATTTT
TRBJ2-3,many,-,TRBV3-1,CASSQTQYTDTQYF,TGTGCCAGCAGCCAGACACAATACACAGATACGCAGTATTTT
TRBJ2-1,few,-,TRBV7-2,CASSYSRQVGFF,TGTGCCAGCAGCTATTCCCGACAGGTAGGGTTCTTC
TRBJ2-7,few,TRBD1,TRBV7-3,CASSPNRGYEQYF,TGTGCCAGCAGCCCTAACAGGGGGTACGAGCAGTACTTC
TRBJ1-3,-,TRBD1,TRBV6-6,CASSYGTVGNTIYF,TGTGCCAGCAGTTACGGGACAGTTGGAAACACCATATATTTT
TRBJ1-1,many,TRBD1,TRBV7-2,CASSFGQGATEAFF,TGTGCCAGCAGCTTCGGACAGGGGGCCACTGAAGCTTTCTTT
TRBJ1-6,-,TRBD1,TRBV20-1,CSASRQGNSPLHF,TGCAGTGCTAGCCGACAGGGAAATTCACCCCTCCACTTT
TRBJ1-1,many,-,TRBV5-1,CASSLERMNTEAFF,TGCGCCAGCAGCTTGGAACGGATGAACACTGAAGCTTTCTTT
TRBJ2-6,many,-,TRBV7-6,CASSLVAETGANVLTF,TGTGCCAGCAGCTTAGTGGCCGAGACCGGGGCCAACGTCCTGACTTTC
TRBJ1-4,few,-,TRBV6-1,CASSVTRDEKLFF,TGTGCCAGCAGTGTCACCAGGGACGAAAAACTGTTTTTT
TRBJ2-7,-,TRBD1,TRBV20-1,CSARRTGVDEQYF,TGCAGTGCTAGAAGGACAGGGGTGGACGAGCAGTACTTC
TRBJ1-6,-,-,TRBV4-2,CASSQVSDHLHF,TGTGCCAGCAGCCAAGTCTCAGACCACCTCCACTTT
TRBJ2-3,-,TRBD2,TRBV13,CASSLGLADSTDTQYF,TGTGCCAGCAGCTTAGGGCTAGCGGACAGCACAGATACGCAGTATTTT
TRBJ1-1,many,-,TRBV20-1,CSASPVEVNTEAFF,TGCAGTGCTAGCCCCGTCGAGGTTAACACTGAAGCTTTCTTT
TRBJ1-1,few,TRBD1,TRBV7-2,CASSFPGGSNTEAFF,TGTGCCAGCAGCTTTCCAGGGGGAAGTAACACTGAAGCTTTCTTT
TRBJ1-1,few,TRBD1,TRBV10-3,CAISGQGQRMNTEAFF,TGTGCCATCAGTGGGCAGGGACAGAGGATGAACACTGAAGCTTTCTTT
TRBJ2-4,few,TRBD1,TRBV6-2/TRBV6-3,CASSQQGLLAKNIQYF,TGTGCCAGCAGTCAACAGGGGTTGCTGGCCAAAAACATTCAGTACTTC
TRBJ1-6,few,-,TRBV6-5,CASSSSSSYNSPLHF,TGTGCCAGCAGTTCCAGCAGCTCCTATAATTCACCCCTCCACTTT
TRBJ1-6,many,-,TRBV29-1,CSVAMAQESPLHF,TGCAGCGTTGCTATGGCGCAGGAATCACCCCTCCACTTT
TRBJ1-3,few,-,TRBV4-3,CASSQGSGSGNTIYF,TGCGCCAGCAGCCAAGGTTCGGGTTCTGGAAACACCATATATTTT
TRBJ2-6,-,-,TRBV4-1,CASSQSSGANVLTF,TGCGCCAGCAGCCAGTCCTCTGGGGCCAACGTCCTGACTTTC
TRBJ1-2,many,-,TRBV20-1,CSARAGTVYGYTF,TGCAGTGCTAGAGCCGGGACGGTTTATGGCTACACCTTC
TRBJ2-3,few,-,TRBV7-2,CASSLRTTWYF,TGTGCCAGCAGCTTAAGAACGACCTGGTATTTT